This T cell receptor (beta chain) was sequenced for a study of blood T cells in healthy people across ages. This clonotype showed up just a few times. As yet, its antigen is unknown. A second PCR of 7 to 11 cycles used a sample-barcoded 5' primer and a J-beta primer mix. Each of the cDNA molecules was tagged by a template-switch adaptor with 12 random nucleotides. TCRdb analysed the 5' RACE reads with MiXCR anew, one entry per CDR3 protein. The sample contains roughly 1.5 million distinct CDR3 sequences, 42% of which appear only once. The study, taken as a whole, reports: Fewer expanded clones and more diversity marked long-lived versus aged donors. In older individuals, TCR beta diversity per million T cells was lower, falling roughly linearly with age. The unsorted PBMCs prevented any conclusive comparison of naive versus antigen-experienced cells.

Deletions cut 2 bases from V and 6 bases from J, with 9 bases between. Looked up from germline, CDR1 is GTSNPN and CDR2 is SVGIG (reference sequence). The CDR3 consists of 12 residues. The source of this sequence is a young woman in good health. Input material: blood. The V and J genes are TRBV30 and TRBJ2-3, with D possibly matching TRBD2 (5 bases). The CDR3: CAWSPTGDTQYF. CDR3 bases: TGTGCCTGGAGTCCTACGGGGGATACGCAGTATTTT.